This T cell receptor beta chain was sequenced during a study of cytomegalovirus exposure and HLA in healthy donors. The primer mix had 60 Vbeta and 13 Jbeta primers. Profiling relied on immunoSEQ multiplex PCR, and the TCRdb table lists in-frame clones only, not all of them. The table has 85,000 to 100,000 clones, approximately 90% seen once. In germline, CDR1 is SGHRS, CDR2 YFSETQ. This CDR3 comprises 15 residues. Trimming took 4 bases from V and 6 from J; bases not matched to a gene: 5. The receptor's source is a man between 18 and 29 years old in good health and CMV-seronegative. The material sequenced was PBMCs. The chain joins TRBV5-1 to TRBJ2-1; 12 positions agree with TRBD2. CDR3 DNA sequence: TGCGCCAGCAGCGGGGGACTAGCGGGTACCAATGAGCAGTTCTTC. Amino acid sequence: CASSGGLAGTNEQFF.